Following are 23 T cell receptor beta chains from one sample sequenced in a study of brain T cells in children with intractable seizures. The protocol was immunoSEQ multiplex PCR, while the TCRdb copy is restricted to in-frame clones and leaves out a portion. The sample holds around 70,000 clones; 93% are singletons and the top ten take approximately 1.5%. Specimen: peripheral blood, collected at surgery. The origin of the receptors is a boy under three years old with tuberous sclerosis and intractable seizures.

V gene TRBV6-1 combines with J gene TRBJ2-3; weak D call: TRBD1 (5 bases). This CDR3 contains 15 residues. V was trimmed by 1 base and J by 1 base, leaving 9 bases between them. Germline CDR1 reads MNHNS; CDR2 reads SASEGT. The CDR3 here is CASSEEGRGTDTQYF. In nucleotides, the CDR3 is TGTGCCAGCAGTGAAGAGGGCAGGGGCACAGATACGCAGTATTTT.

This chain connects TRBV30 to TRBJ2-1, with 8 bases identical to TRBD1. The ends lost 3 bases at V and 2 bases at J; junction bases unmatched: 9. CDR3 size: 16 residues. Germline loops: CDR1 GTSNPN, CDR2 SVGIG (reference sequence). DNA for the CDR3: TGTGCCTGGAGCCCATTGACAGGGGCTACCTACAATGAGCAGTTCTTC. Protein: CAWSPLTGATYNEQFF.

This sequence joins TRBV5-1 and TRBJ2-3; D is undetermined. Germline V gene lookup returns CDR1 SGHRS and CDR2 YFSETQ. Trimming stripped 5 bases from V and 0 bases from J, with 16 bases between. There are 16 residues in the CDR3. In DNA, the CDR3 is TGCGCCAGCAGTCCAGAGGCGGCCTATAGCACAGATACGCAGTATTTT. Protein: CASSPEAAYSTDTQYF.

Comments on this clone: One end of the junction fails to match germline, which may point to a read error. The CDR3 bases are TGTGCCAGCAGCCTCGCAGGGAACTTTGGCTACACCTTC. Encoded protein: CASSLAGNFGYTF. This chain connects TRBV7-9 to TRBJ1-2; a weak D match, TRBD1 (5 bases). CDR3 size: 13 residues. The V gene's germline CDR1 is SEHNR and CDR2 FQNEAQ (reference sequence).

V is TRBV5-1 and J is TRBJ1-4, with D perhaps matching TRBD1 (5 bases). The CDR3 sequence is 14 residues long. The V end lost 4 bases, the J end lost 6 bases, and 13 bases lay between the germline ends. Per germline, CDR1 SGHRS and CDR2 YFSETQ. CDR3 amino acids: CASSIGREDEKLFF. CDR3 in DNA: TGCGCCAGCAGCATAGGCAGGGAGGATGAAAAACTGTTTTTT. Based on the CDR3 plus reference TRBV5-1 and TRBJ1-4, the full variable domain is KAGVTQTPRYLIKTRGQQVTLSCSPISGHRSVSWYQQTPGQGLQFLFEYFSETQRNKGNFPGRFSGRQFSNSRSEMNVSTLELGDSALYLCASSIGREDEKLFFGSGTQLSVL.

The genes are TRBV29-1 and TRBJ2-1; D ambiguous. This CDR3 has 16 residues. Germline-derived CDR1 and CDR2 are SQVTM and ANQGSEA. Trimming left V 3 bases short and J 4 bases short, with 19 bases between. CDR3 residues: CSVDWFKSDFYNEQFF. The CDR3 DNA is TGCAGCGTTGATTGGTTCAAGTCTGATTTTTACAATGAGCAGTTCTTC.

Here the CDR3 reads CASSFGTSINEQYF. In DNA form, the CDR3 reads TGTGCCAGCAGCTTTGGGACTAGCATCAACGAGCAGTACTTC. This chain links TRBV11-2 with TRBJ2-7, with 9 positions matching TRBD2. With V trimmed by 3 bases and J by 5 bases, 5 bases remained unmatched. The CDR3 has 14 residues. Germline CDR1 reads SGHAT; CDR2 reads FQNNGV.

The chain is built from TRBV5-8 and TRBJ2-7; D may be TRBD1 or TRBD2 (7 bases each). This CDR3 spans 14 amino acids. CDR1 and CDR2 from the germline V gene are SGHTS and YDEGEE. Trimming took off 7 bases at V and 7 bases at J, with 21 bases between the two ends. As DNA, the CDR3 is TGTGCCAGCGGCCTCAGGGGGGGCCTGGGGGAGCAGTACTTC. Translation gives CASGLRGGLGEQYF.

This clone was observed once. The chain has TRBV5-8 and TRBJ1-5; weak D call: TRBD1 (5 bases). Trimming cost V 0 bases and J 8 bases, with 12 bases left between them. This CDR3 contains 14 residues. Germline V gives CDR1 SGHTS, CDR2 YDEGEE. The CDR3 DNA follows: TGTGCCAGCAGCTTGGGTCAGGGTAGGGAGCCCCAGCATTTT. Translating gives CASSLGQGREPQHF.

The chain joins TRBV10-3 to TRBJ2-7; a possible D gene is TRBD2 (6 bases). CDR1 ENHRY and CDR2 SYGVKD come from the germline V gene. The CDR3 sequence is 14 residues long. Between the trimmed V and J ends, which lost 2 bases and 1 base, there was a span of 9 bases. CDR3 protein: CAISEGGISYEQYF. CDR3 in DNA: TGTGCCATCAGTGAGGGAGGGATATCCTACGAGCAGTACTTC.

As to this clone: An end of the junction does not agree with germline; a read error may underlie this. The chain recombines TRBV12-3 or TRBV12-4 with TRBJ2-4; 14 bases line up with TRBD2. The CDR3 extends over 12 amino acids. The CDR3 region is CASSPTGLAGAF. The CDR3 DNA sequence: TGTGCCAGCAGTCCCACGGGACTAGCGGGAGCCTTC.

The chain has TRBV6-2 or TRBV6-3 and TRBJ1-1; 8 bases are a match to TRBD1. CDR1 is MNHEY and CDR2 is SVGEGT in the germline V gene. The V and J ends lost 0 bases and 0 bases, in that order; junction bases with no gene match: 6. The CDR3 totals 17 residues. The CDR3 DNA sequence: TGTGCCAGCAGTTACTCGCAGGGGGCGCCTATGAACACTGAAGCTTTCTTT. It translates to CASSYSQGAPMNTEAFF.

This rearrangement joins TRBV6-5 to TRBJ2-1; tentative D call: TRBD2 (5 bases). V was trimmed by 0 bases and J by 0 bases, leaving 9 bases between them. This CDR3 comprises 16 residues. The germline CDR1 and CDR2 sequences are MNHEY and SVGAGI. As DNA, the CDR3 is TGTGCCAGCAGTTACTCTTTCGGGGTCTCCTACAATGAGCAGTTCTTC. It encodes CASSYSFGVSYNEQFF.

The chain couples TRBV7-9 to TRBJ1-4; D is unclear. CDR3 length: 16 amino acids. Trimming cost V 1 base and J 4 bases, with 13 bases left between them. CDR1 and CDR2 (germline): SEHNR, FQNEAQ (reference sequence). The CDR3 spells CASSLVAWGDNEKLFF. CDR3 DNA: TGTGCCAGCAGCTTAGTGGCGTGGGGAGATAATGAAAAACTGTTTTTT.

This sequence joins TRBV5-1 and TRBJ1-1; TRBD1 might be the D (5 bases). CDR1 is SGHRS and CDR2 is YFSETQ in the germline V gene. This CDR3 region has 16 residues. V lost 2 bases and J 0 bases, leaving 14 bases between the germline ends. The CDR3: CASSFRRGAVNTEAFF. Written as DNA, the CDR3 is TGCGCCAGCAGCTTTAGGAGGGGAGCGGTGAACACTGAAGCTTTCTTT.

V gene TRBV28 combines with J gene TRBJ2-2; D remains ambiguous. The length of the CDR3 is 13 residues. Trimming removed 5 bases at V and 8 bases at J, with 12 bases between. Germline assignment: CDR1 MDHEN and CDR2 SYDVKM. The CDR3 nucleotides read TGTGCCAGCAGTGTCCCTCGCGTGGGGGAGCTGTTTTTT. It specifies CASSVPRVGELFF. The full variable domain, with the rest looked up from reference TRBV28 and TRBJ2-2, is DVKVTQSSRYLVKRTGEKVFLECVQDMDHENMFWYRQDPGLGLRLIYFSYDVKMKEKGDIPEGYSVSREKKERFSLILESASTNQTSMYLCASSVPRVGELFFGEGSRLTVL.

The rearrangement links TRBV6-5 to TRBJ2-1; TRBD2 might be the D (6 bases). The ends were cut back, 2 bases at V and 4 bases at J, with 12 bases in the middle. Per the germline V gene, CDR1 is MNHEY and CDR2 is SVGAGI. CDR3 length: 15 amino acids. CDR3 amino acids: CASSYGGPLYNEQFF. Written as DNA, the CDR3 is TGTGCCAGCAGTTACGGAGGGCCCTTATACAATGAGCAGTTCTTC.

V and J are TRBV9 and TRBJ2-7; D gene unclear. Germline V gene lookup returns CDR1 SGDLS and CDR2 YYNGEE. V was trimmed by 0 bases and J by 0 bases, leaving 10 bases between them. This CDR3 has 15 amino acids. The CDR3 nucleotides read TGTGCCAGCAGCGTAGGTCTGGGCAGCTCCTACGAGCAGTACTTC. Its translation: CASSVGLGSSYEQYF. Filled out from reference TRBV9 and TRBJ2-7, the complete variable domain reads DSGVTQTPKHLITATGQRVTLRCSPRSGDLSVYWYQQSLDQGLQFLIQYYNGEERAKGNILERFSAQQFPDLHSELNLSSLELGDSALYFCASSVGLGSSYEQYFGPGTRLTVT.

V usage is TRBV2 and J usage is TRBJ2-3; D remains unclear. Trimming removed 2 bases from V and 4 bases from J, with 10 bases in between. CDR1 is SNHLY, CDR2 FYNNEI, per germline. The CDR3 runs 14 residues. The CDR3 region is CASSEQARSDTQYF. The CDR3 DNA reads as TGTGCCAGCAGTGAACAGGCGCGGTCAGATACGCAGTATTTT.

This clone was picked up a small number of times. This chain uses TRBV2 with TRBJ1-1, with D uncertain. From germline, CDR1 is SNHLY and CDR2 FYNNEI. The CDR3 length is 12 residues. V was clipped by 6 bases and J by 4 bases, with 9 bases between them. The CDR3 spells CASSIAGTEAFF. In DNA, the CDR3 is TGTGCCAGCAGCATTGCAGGCACTGAAGCTTTCTTT.

This chain uses TRBV5-6 with TRBJ1-5; D uncertain. Germline values: CDR1 SGHDT, CDR2 YYEEEE. Trimming pared 2 bases from V and 2 bases from J, leaving 8 bases between. The length of the CDR3 is 14 residues. CDR3 loop: CASSFGWGNQPQHF. CDR3 sequence (DNA): TGTGCCAGCAGCTTTGGATGGGGCAATCAGCCCCAGCATTTT.

The gene calls are TRBV29-1 and TRBJ1-2; no clear D gene. V was trimmed by 6 bases and J by 4 bases, leaving 15 bases between them. CDR1 is SQVTM, CDR2 ANQGSEA, per germline. The CDR3 consists of 13 residues. CDR3 sequence (DNA): TGCAGCGTCGGAGAGTCCCGGGGCTATGGCTACACCTTC. Its protein is CSVGESRGYGYTF.

The chain combines TRBV3-1 (or the pseudogene TRBV3-2) with TRBJ1-2; D not certain. Germline assignment: CDR1 LGHDT and CDR2 YNNKEL (reference sequence). The CDR3 runs to 13 residues. Between the trimmed V and J ends, which lost 0 bases and 4 bases, there was a span of 6 bases. CDR3 in DNA: TGTGCCAGCAGCCAAGATGCAGCCTATGGCTACACCTTC. It is translated as CASSQDAAYGYTF.